The clone carrying this T cell receptor (beta chain) was observed once. Its target is unknown. This CDR3 contains 13 residues. Trimming pared 4 bases from V and 7 bases from J, leaving 11 bases between. Per germline, CDR1 DFQATT and CDR2 SNEGSKA (reference sequence). These data come from a study of blood T cells in healthy people across ages. Study-wide points: Unknown donor CMV status possibly confounded expanded clonotype changes. As naive T cell percentage varied, TCR beta diversity correlated strongly with it. Researchers deemed the diversity estimates from one million T cells underestimates.

It was with a sample-barcoded 5' primer and a J-beta primer mix that a second PCR of roughly 7 to 11 cycles was run. Each CDR3 protein is one row after TCRdb ran MiXCR on the 5' RACE reads. The sample lists about 900,000 distinct CDR3 sequences, around 62% seen once, with about a quarter in the top ten. J is TRBJ1-6 and V is TRBV20-1; D not resolved. The clonotype comes from a man aged 25 to 40 in good health. The source material was blood. CDR3 amino acids: CSAKGQRNSPLHF. The CDR3 DNA reads TGCAGTGCTAAAGGGCAGCGCAATTCACCCCTCCACTTT.